This section outlines one T cell receptor beta chain sequence together with its context. Its antigen is as yet unknown. Thyroid ultrasound and orbital computed tomography, with clinical symptoms and serum thyroxine and TRAb, informed diagnoses. The data originate from a study of T cells in Graves' hyperthyroidism and ophthalmopathy. RNA transcripts served as the template for amplifying TCR beta CDR3 regions. An initial round of RT-PCR targeting the TCR CDR3 relied on the HTBI primer set. In TCRdb, the multiplex PCR reads were re-called with MiXCR into one record per CDR3 protein. The top ten hold more than 7.5% of the sample, which has around 580,000 distinct CDR3 sequences, roughly 50% seen once. Study-level points and caveats: For ophthalmopathy, model prediction preceded onset by a median about six months.

Germline trimming cut 4 bases from V and 4 bases from J; bases unmatched to any gene: 3. CDR3 length equals 16 residues. Sequencing was performed on peripheral blood or thyroid tissue (not recorded which). This sequence was found in a woman under 30 with Graves' hyperthyroidism. The V call is TRBV12-3 or TRBV12-4, the J call TRBJ2-3, with TRBD2 identical over 15 bases. CDR3: CASSSRTSGGADTQYF. The CDR3, as DNA: TGTGCCAGCAGTTCCAGGACTAGCGGGGGGGCAGATACGCAGTATTTT.